These 5 T cell receptor beta chains share one sample of origin, sequenced in a study of blood T cell repertoires in COVID-19. Only in-frame clones appear in the TCRdb table, and some are missing; sequencing was by immunoSEQ multiplex PCR. The table includes 350,000 to 400,000 clones, about 90% detected once. Sequenced: PBMCs or T cells enriched from blood (not recorded which). These receptors were taken from a woman aged 25 to 39 who had recovered from COVID-19.

V usage is TRBV7-9 and J usage is TRBJ1-1, with 8 positions matching TRBD1. The CDR3 consists of 12 residues. Per the germline V gene, CDR1 is SEHNR and CDR2 is FQNEAQ (reference sequence). The trim removed 4 bases at V and 11 bases at J, leaving 6 bases unmatched. CDR3 in amino acids: CASSSRQGPAFF. CDR3 in DNA: TGTGCCAGCAGCTCAAGACAGGGGCCGGCTTTCTTT.

The chain is built from TRBV27 and TRBJ2-5, with D tentatively TRBD1 (7 bases). Germline-derived CDR1 and CDR2 are MNHEY and SMNVEV (reference sequence). This CDR3 region has 15 residues. V shed 6 bases and J shed 6 bases, with 20 bases lying between them. The CDR3 loop is CASSSGLRGIKTQYF. The CDR3 DNA sequence: TGTGCCAGCAGCTCGGGACTCAGGGGGATAAAGACCCAGTACTTC.

This chain joins TRBV28 and TRBJ1-3; maybe TRBD1 (6 bases). This CDR3 has 16 residues. V lost 6 bases and J lost 2, with 17 bases in between. CDR1 and CDR2 from the germline V gene are MDHEN and SYDVKM. The CDR3 DNA reads TGTGCCAGCAGACGTGATTGGGAGGGGGCTGGAAACACCATATATTTT. This codes for CASRRDWEGAGNTIYF.

The chain has TRBV9 and TRBJ2-5; 9 bases match TRBD1. This CDR3 comprises 15 residues. The J segment lost 2 bases and the V segment lost 0 bases, leaving 2 bases of the junction unmatched. Germline loops: CDR1 SGDLS, CDR2 YYNGEE. CDR3 in amino acids: CASSVDRGLQETQYF. In DNA form, the CDR3 reads TGTGCCAGCAGCGTAGACAGGGGGCTGCAAGAGACCCAGTACTTC. Supplemented by reference TRBV9 and TRBJ2-5, the full variable domain reads DSGVTQTPKHLITATGQRVTLRCSPRSGDLSVYWYQQSLDQGLQFLIQYYNGEERAKGNILERFSAQQFPDLHSELNLSSLELGDSALYFCASSVDRGLQETQYFGPGTRLLVL.

This clone was detected only once. This rearrangement joins TRBV6-1 to TRBJ2-1; 9 nucleotides align to TRBD2. The CDR3 sequence is 19 residues long. V dropped 2 bases and J dropped 0; count of bases not matched to a gene: 11. Germline CDR1 MNHNS, CDR2 SASEGT. The CDR3 protein is CASSEWGLATIFSYNEQFF. The DNA for the CDR3 is TGTGCCAGCAGTGAATGGGGACTAGCAACAATTTTCTCCTACAATGAGCAGTTCTTC.